The rows below give T cell receptor beta chains drawn from one sample of a study of T cells in Graves' hyperthyroidism and ophthalmopathy. TCRdb ran MiXCR on the multiplex PCR reads and lists one entry per CDR3 protein. This repertoire shows roughly 420,000 distinct CDR3 sequences, approximately 15% found once; its top ten account for 5.3%. The sample was blood. The source is a woman younger than 35 with Graves' hyperthyroidism. Both conserved end residues are part of each CDR3. The order of the fields is clone size, D gene, J gene, CDR3 length, V gene, CDR3 DNA, CDR3 protein. A D gene is named only where the DNA matches it firmly. Rows may omit the clone size; those that give it use once, few, many or a size class.

>NA|NA|TRBJ2-4|11|TRBV6-1
TGTGCCAGCAGTGGCGGGAACATTCAGTACTTC
CASSGGNIQYF
>many|NA|TRBJ2-5|13|TRBV12-3/TRBV12-4
TGTGCCAGCAGTTTAGTCCAGCAAGAGACCCAGTACTTC
CASSLVQQETQYF
>NA|NA|TRBJ1-1|12|TRBV12-3/TRBV12-4
TGTGCCAGCAATCGAGGGGACACTGAAGCTTTCTTT
CASNRGDTEAFF
>many|TRBD2|TRBJ2-5|15|TRBV6-1
TGTGCCAGCAGTCCCCACCGACTAGCGCAAGAGACCCAGTACTTC
CASSPHRLAQETQYF
>many|NA|TRBJ2-3|14|TRBV7-2
TGTGCCAGCAGCTGGGGCGGGGGCACAGATACGCAGTATTTT
CASSWGGGTDTQYF
>NA|TRBD1|TRBJ2-5|13|TRBV5-8
TGTGCCAGCAGCTATCAGGGGGCAAAGACCCAGTACTTC
CASSYQGAKTQYF
>many|NA|TRBJ2-7|11|TRBV7-9
TGTGCCAGCAGCCCCGAGAACGAGCAGTACTTC
CASSPENEQYF
>once|NA|TRBJ1-4|17|TRBV7-6
TGTGCCAGCAGCTTAGTGGGATTTAAGGGGCCGAATGAAAAACTGTTTTTT
CASSLVGFKGPNEKLFF
>few|TRBD2|TRBJ2-1|16|TRBV7-3
TGTGCCAGCAGCCCTATTAGCGGGAGACAGAGAAATGAGCAGTTCTTC
CASSPISGRQRNEQFF
>few|NA|TRBJ2-5|11|TRBV7-9
TGTGCCACTAAACGAGGAGAGACCCAGTACTTC
CATKRGETQYF
>NA|NA|TRBJ1-5|13|TRBV19
TGTGCCAGTGCGGACAGCGGCAATCAGCCCCAGCATTTT
CASADSGNQPQHF
>NA|TRBD1|TRBJ2-4|15|TRBV3-1
TGTGCCAGCAGCCAAGGTAGACAGGGCAGGAACATTCAGTACTTC
CASSQGRQGRNIQYF
>many|TRBD2|TRBJ2-1|15|TRBV7-3
TGTGCCAGCAGCTTAACGGGACTAGCGGACAATGAGCAGTTCTTC
CASSLTGLADNEQFF
>many|TRBD2|TRBJ2-3|14|TRBV5-6
TGTGCCAGCAGCTTTCTCGCGGGAGGTGGGTCGCAGTATTTT
CASSFLAGGGSQYF
>NA|NA|TRBJ1-2|11|TRBV11-2
TGTGCCAGCAGCACAGGGATAGGCTACACCTTC
CASSTGIGYTF
>many|NA|TRBJ1-6|18|TRBV2
TGTGCCAGCAGCTTTTCCAGGGGAATTAGCTCCTATAATTCACCCCTCCACTTT
CASSFSRGISSYNSPLHF
>NA|NA|TRBJ1-5|16|TRBV28
TGTGCCAGCAGTCCATGGGGGGTTCGTAGCAATCAGCCCCAGCATTTT
CASSPWGVRSNQPQHF
>few|TRBD1|TRBJ1-2|14|TRBV28
TGTGCCAGCAGTTTACGACAGGGCTTTTATGGCTACACCTTC
CASSLRQGFYGYTF
>many|NA|TRBJ1-1|12|TRBV3-1
TGTGCCAGCAGCCAGAGTCGCAGGGACGCTTTCTTT
CASSQSRRDAFF
>many|NA|TRBJ2-3|15|TRBV2
TGTGCCAGCAGTGAAGGGCCAGACAGCACAGATACGCAGTATTTT
CASSEGPDSTDTQYF
>NA|TRBD1|TRBJ1-2|15|TRBV5-6
TGTGCCAGCAGCCTAAGACAGGGGGCGCAGGAAGGCTACACCTTC
CASSLRQGAQEGYTF
>many|TRBD1|TRBJ1-1|15|TRBV9
TGTGCCAGCAGCGCACAGGGGGCGCTGGGCACTGAAGCTTTCTTT
CASSAQGALGTEAFF
>NA|NA|TRBJ2-3|15|TRBV12-3/TRBV12-4
TGTGCCAGCAGTTTAATCCGGGGGCGGGCAGATACGCAGTATTTT
CASSLIRGRADTQYF
>many|NA|TRBJ2-1|12|TRBV7-2
TGTGCCAGCAGCCAACAGAGCAATGAGCAGTTCTTC
CASSQQSNEQFF
>many|NA|TRBJ1-1|12|TRBV7-2
TGTGCCAGCAGCTTAGTGCCAGCCAAAGCTTTCTTT
CASSLVPAKAFF
>many|TRBD2|TRBJ2-7|16|TRBV4-3
TGCGCCAGCAGCCGAGAACTAGCGGTACCTATCCACGAGCAGTACTTC
CASSRELAVPIHEQYF
>many|TRBD2|TRBJ2-1|15|TRBV3-1
TGTGCCAGCAGCCCCAGGACTAGCGGGTTGGTTGAGCAGTTCTTC
CASSPRTSGLVEQFF
>NA|NA|TRBJ2-1|13|TRBV28
TGTGCCAGCAGTTTTACCTCCTACAATGAGCAGTTCTTC
CASSFTSYNEQFF
>many|NA|TRBJ1-1|12|TRBV20-1
TGCAGTGCTAGAACTGCGAACACTGAAGCTTTCTTT
CSARTANTEAFF
>many|NA|TRBJ2-5|14|TRBV7-2
TGTGCCAGCAGCCGGTCCGCCCACGGGGAGACCCAGTACTTC
CASSRSAHGETQYF
>many|NA|TRBJ1-1|12|TRBV19
TGTGCCAGTAGTATCGGACACGGAGAAGCTTTCTTT
CASSIGHGEAFF
>many|TRBD2|TRBJ2-1|14|TRBV7-3
TGTGCCAGCAGCTTCGGACTAGTAAGCAATGAGCAGTTCTTC
CASSFGLVSNEQFF
>NA|TRBD1|TRBJ1-2|14|TRBV2
TGTGCCAAAGAGGACAGGGCGACGTCCTATGGCTACACCTTC
CAKEDRATSYGYTF
>many|NA|TRBJ1-1|17|TRBV6-2/TRBV6-3
TGTGCCAGCAGTTACTCTAGAACAGGGAGTGTGAACACTGAAGCTTTCTTT
CASSYSRTGSVNTEAFF
>many|NA|TRBJ1-1|14|TRBV2
TGTGCCAGCAGCCCCAGTTCTGTTGACACTGAAGCTTTCTTT
CASSPSSVDTEAFF
>many|TRBD2|TRBJ2-1|16|TRBV9
TGTGCCAGCAGCGTAGGAGGGACTAGCGGAAACAATGAGCAGTTCTTC
CASSVGGTSGNNEQFF